This TCR beta chain was found in a study of shared clonotypes between healthy human individuals. Study at large: Per donor, CD8 memory used one plate, CD8 naive used two, CD4 memory used three and CD4 naive used three.

CDR1 is SGDLS, CDR2 YYNGEE, per germline. This CDR3 region has 12 residues. The V end was cut by 2 bases, the J end by 6 bases, with 5 bases between. The study, taken as a whole, reports: With few donors, the genetic and exposure-history diversity represented was limited.

Clones were read by immunoSEQ multiplex PCR, and TCRdb kept only the in-frame ones, dropping some. Here the sample spans some 2,500,000 clones, just under 95% being singletons. Turning to this clone: The antigen is unknown.

The sequencing sample was made of naive CD4+ T cells from PBMCs. Specified subset: CD45RA+ positively selected. The V call is TRBV9, the J call TRBJ2-2; no clear D gene. This clonotype was sampled from a man aged 18 to 29 in good health. Some clones in this sample may be carry-over from other donors' samples. As DNA, the CDR3 is TGTGCCAGCAGCGTGAGCGCCGGGGAGCTGTTTTTT. This translates into CASSVSAGELFF.